One sample yielded the 12 T cell receptor beta chains listed below, sequenced in a study of blood T cell repertoires in COVID-19 (dated by TCRdb to the early 2020s). Library construction relied on the immunoSEQ multiplex PCR assay. TCRdb took this table from immuneACCESS and kept in-frame rearrangements with V and J called. Such tables lack part of the clones; where checked against another copy, unresolved V genes explain under half of the gap, and the rest is unexplained. This sample has over 150,000 clones in its table, and about 88% of those were observed once. The top ten clonotypes cover 15% to 20% of the sample. Sequences were obtained from peripheral blood. The receptors originated from a man aged 45-60 years with COVID-19, enrolled during active disease.

V gene TRBV25-1 combines with J gene TRBJ2-1, with D tentatively TRBD1 (5 bases). In germline, CDR1 is MGHDK, CDR2 SYGVNS. The ends were cut back, 4 bases at V and 3 bases at J, with 10 bases in the middle. The CDR3 contains 14 residues. CDR3 sequence (DNA): TGTGCCAGCAGTGGCGGACATATCTACAATGAGCAGTTCTTC. Translation: CASSGGHIYNEQFF.

The chain combines TRBV13 with TRBJ2-1; D not certain. Trimming took off 3 bases at V and 10 bases at J, with 7 bases between the two ends. The length of the CDR3 is 11 residues. Looked up from germline, CDR1 is PRHDT and CDR2 is FYEKMQ (reference sequence). The CDR3 reads CASSFLREQFF. The CDR3 DNA follows: TGTGCCAGCAGCTTCCTGAGGGAGCAGTTCTTC.

The chain carries TRBV28 and TRBJ2-3; possibly TRBD1 for D (5 bases). V lost 5 bases to trimming and J lost 3 bases, with 18 bases between them. The CDR3 loop spans 16 amino acids. Germline values: CDR1 MDHEN, CDR2 SYDVKM. The CDR3 bases are TGTGCCAGCAGTCCCCGACAGCTAGGAGTAACAGATACGCAGTATTTT. Its translation: CASSPRQLGVTDTQYF.

A single count supports this clone. DNA of the CDR3: TGTGCCAGCAGCCAAGTATTGGGGCAAATCCACTTT. This codes for CASSQVLGQIHF. The chain recombines TRBV14 with TRBJ1-6; D may be TRBD1 (5 bases). This CDR3 is built from 12 residues. Trimming left V 1 base short and J 17 bases short, with 12 bases between. The germline V gene encodes CDR1 SGHDN and CDR2 FVKESK.

The chain joins TRBV9 to TRBJ2-3; the D is unclear. V was trimmed by 0 bases and J by 4 bases, leaving 9 bases between them. The CDR3 extends over 14 amino acids. The germline V gene has CDR1 SGDLS and CDR2 YYNGEE. The CDR3 sequence is CASSVATSADTQYF. Here the CDR3 DNA reads TGTGCCAGCAGCGTAGCGACCAGCGCAGATACGCAGTATTTT.

J is TRBJ2-3 and V is TRBV10-3, with D perhaps matching TRBD1 (6 bases). The CDR3 runs to 14 residues. Germline CDR1 and CDR2: ENHRY and SYGVKD. V was shortened by 0 bases and J by 4 bases, with 8 bases between the two germline ends. CDR3 sequence reads: CAISESTGSDTQYF. CDR3 DNA: TGTGCCATCAGTGAGTCGACAGGTTCAGATACGCAGTATTTT.

This chain connects TRBV20-1 to TRBJ2-4; tentatively, D is TRBD2 (6 bases). Germline V gene lookup returns CDR1 DFQATT and CDR2 SNEGSKA (reference sequence). Trimming stripped 3 bases from V and 0 bases from J, with 9 bases between. This CDR3 comprises 14 residues. The CDR3 region is CSASPGVAKNIQYF. Here the CDR3 DNA reads TGCAGTGCTAGTCCGGGAGTAGCCAAAAACATTCAGTACTTC.

This clone has a handful of counts. This chain uses TRBV6-6 with TRBJ2-3, with D perhaps matching TRBD2 (5 bases). CDR1 and CDR2 from the germline V gene are MNHNY and SVGAGI (reference sequence). The germline V and J ends were trimmed by 7 bases and 4 bases, with 15 bases remaining between them. The length of the CDR3 is 14 residues. CDR3 protein: CASKLGVQSDTQYF. The CDR3 region has the DNA TGTGCCAGCAAACTCGGGGTCCAGTCAGATACGCAGTATTTT.

The rearrangement links TRBV28 to TRBJ2-4; 8 bases match TRBD2. This CDR3 comprises 14 residues. The V and J ends lost 6 bases and 6 bases, in that order; junction bases with no gene match: 7. CDR1 and CDR2 (germline): MDHEN, SYDVKM. CDR3 coding DNA: TGTGCCAGCAGCCGACGGGGGGGCGGAAACATTCAGTACTTC. It translates to CASSRRGGGNIQYF.

For the CDR3, the DNA is TGTGCCAGCAGTTCCTTTTGGGACAGGGCCTACGAGCAGTACTTC. Residues: CASSSFWDRAYEQYF. The rearrangement links TRBV28 to TRBJ2-7, with 9 bases lining up with TRBD1. In germline, CDR1 is MDHEN, CDR2 SYDVKM. V shed 4 bases, J shed 2 bases, and the junction held 6 bases outside the gene matches. This CDR3 is 15 amino acids long.

The V gene is TRBV5-8, the J gene TRBJ1-5, with 7 positions matching TRBD1. Trimming cost V 1 base and J 7 bases; bases outside gene matches: 5. CDR3 length equals 14 residues. From germline, CDR1 is SGHTS and CDR2 YDEGEE. CDR3 in amino acids: CASSLFAGGQPQHF. CDR3 DNA sequence: TGTGCCAGCAGCTTGTTCGCAGGGGGACAGCCCCAGCATTTT.

The chain joins TRBV12-3 or TRBV12-4 to TRBJ2-1; D remains ambiguous. There are 13 residues in the CDR3. V was clipped by 1 base and J by 4 bases, with 5 bases between them. The chain's CDR3 is CASSLVVYNEQFF. For the CDR3, the DNA is TGTGCCAGCAGTTTAGTTGTATACAATGAGCAGTTCTTC.